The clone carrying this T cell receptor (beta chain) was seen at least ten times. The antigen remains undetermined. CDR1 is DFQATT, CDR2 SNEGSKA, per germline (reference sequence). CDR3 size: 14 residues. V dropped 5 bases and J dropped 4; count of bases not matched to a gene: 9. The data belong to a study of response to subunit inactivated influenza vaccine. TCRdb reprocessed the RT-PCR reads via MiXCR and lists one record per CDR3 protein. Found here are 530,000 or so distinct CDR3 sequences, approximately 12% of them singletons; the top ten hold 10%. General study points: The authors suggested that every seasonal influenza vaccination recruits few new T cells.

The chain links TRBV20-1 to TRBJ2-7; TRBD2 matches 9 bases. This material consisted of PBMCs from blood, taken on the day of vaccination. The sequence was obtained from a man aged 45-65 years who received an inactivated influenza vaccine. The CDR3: CSAPIAGANYEQYF. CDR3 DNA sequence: TGCAGTGCTCCGATAGCGGGGGCAAATTACGAGCAGTACTTC.